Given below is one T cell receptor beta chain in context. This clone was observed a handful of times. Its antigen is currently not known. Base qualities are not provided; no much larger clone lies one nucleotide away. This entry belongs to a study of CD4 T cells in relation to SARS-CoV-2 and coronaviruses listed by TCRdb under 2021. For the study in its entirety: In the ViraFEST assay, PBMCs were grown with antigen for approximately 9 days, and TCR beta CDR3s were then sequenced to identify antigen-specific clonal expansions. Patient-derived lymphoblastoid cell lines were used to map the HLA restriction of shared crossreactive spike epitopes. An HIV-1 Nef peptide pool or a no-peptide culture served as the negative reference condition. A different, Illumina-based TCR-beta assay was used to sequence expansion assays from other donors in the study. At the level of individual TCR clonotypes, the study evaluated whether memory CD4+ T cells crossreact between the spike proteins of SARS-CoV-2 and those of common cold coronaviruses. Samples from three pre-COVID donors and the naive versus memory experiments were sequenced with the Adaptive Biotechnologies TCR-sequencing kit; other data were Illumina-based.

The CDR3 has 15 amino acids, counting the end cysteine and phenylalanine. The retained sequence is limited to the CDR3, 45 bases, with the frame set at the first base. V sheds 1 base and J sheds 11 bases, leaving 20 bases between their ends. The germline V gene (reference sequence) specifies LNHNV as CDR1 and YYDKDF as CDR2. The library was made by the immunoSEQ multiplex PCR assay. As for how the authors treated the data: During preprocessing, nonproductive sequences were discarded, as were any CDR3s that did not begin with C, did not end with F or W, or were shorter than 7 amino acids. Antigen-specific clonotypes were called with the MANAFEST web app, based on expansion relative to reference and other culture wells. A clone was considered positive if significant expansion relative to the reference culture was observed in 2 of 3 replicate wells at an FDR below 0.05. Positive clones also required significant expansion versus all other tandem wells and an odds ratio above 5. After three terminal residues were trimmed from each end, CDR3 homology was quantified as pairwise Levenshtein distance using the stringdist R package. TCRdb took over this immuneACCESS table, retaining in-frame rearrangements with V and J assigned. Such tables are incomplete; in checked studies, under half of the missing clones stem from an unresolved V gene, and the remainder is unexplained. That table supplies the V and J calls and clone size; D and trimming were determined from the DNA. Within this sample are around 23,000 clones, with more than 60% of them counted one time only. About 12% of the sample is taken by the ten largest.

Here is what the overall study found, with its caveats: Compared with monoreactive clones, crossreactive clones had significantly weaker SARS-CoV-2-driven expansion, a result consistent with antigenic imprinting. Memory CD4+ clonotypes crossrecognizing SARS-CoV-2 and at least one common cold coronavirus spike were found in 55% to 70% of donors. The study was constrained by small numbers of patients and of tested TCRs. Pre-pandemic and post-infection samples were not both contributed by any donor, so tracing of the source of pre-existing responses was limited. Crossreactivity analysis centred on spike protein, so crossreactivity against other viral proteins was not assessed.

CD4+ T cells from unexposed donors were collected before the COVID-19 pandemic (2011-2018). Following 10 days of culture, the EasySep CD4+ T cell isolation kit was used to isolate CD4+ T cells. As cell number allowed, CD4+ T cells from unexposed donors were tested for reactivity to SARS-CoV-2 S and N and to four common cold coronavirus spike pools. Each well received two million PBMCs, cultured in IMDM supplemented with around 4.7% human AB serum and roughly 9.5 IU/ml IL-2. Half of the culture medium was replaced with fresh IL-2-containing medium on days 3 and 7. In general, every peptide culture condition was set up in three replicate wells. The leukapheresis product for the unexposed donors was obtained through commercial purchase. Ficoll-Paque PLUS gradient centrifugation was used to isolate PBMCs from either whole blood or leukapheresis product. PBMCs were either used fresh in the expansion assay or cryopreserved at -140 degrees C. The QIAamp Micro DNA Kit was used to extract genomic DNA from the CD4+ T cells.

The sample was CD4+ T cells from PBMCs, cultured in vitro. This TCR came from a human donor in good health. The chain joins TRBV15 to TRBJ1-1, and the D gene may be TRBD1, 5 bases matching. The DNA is TGTGCCACCAGCAGAGTCATTGTATCGGGGACGGAGGCTTTCTTT. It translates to CATSRVIVSGTEAFF.